Each of the 13 T cell receptor beta chains below was sequenced from the same sample in a study of CD8+ T cells in alopecia areata. Investigators isolated RNA and reverse transcribed it into cDNA to act as the sequencing template. Libraries were prepared by immunoSEQ multiplex PCR; TCRdb keeps only in-frame clonotypes and omits some of them. The sample has approximately 150,000 clones; about 54% are singletons. The sequenced sample was CD4+ T cells sorted from blood. All receptors come from a human donor in good health.

The chain carries TRBV5-1 and TRBJ2-2; D may be TRBD2 (6 bases). Trimming left V 7 bases short and J 5 bases short, with 15 bases between. This CDR3 is built from 14 residues. CDR1 and CDR2 from the germline V gene are SGHRS and YFSETQ. CDR3 nucleotide sequence: TGCGCCAGCGGTAGACTAGGAGGAACCGGGGAGCTGTTTTTT. This codes for CASGRLGGTGELFF.

V usage is TRBV30 and J usage is TRBJ2-1, with D tentatively TRBD2 (6 bases). The V gene lost 2 bases and the J gene lost 5 bases, with 16 bases spanning the gap. This CDR3 is 15 amino acids long. Germline V gene data show CDR1 as GTSNPN and CDR2 as SVGIG (reference sequence). CDR3 DNA sequence: TGTGCCTGGAGTCCCGGGAGCCCCCTCAACAATGAGCAGTTCTTC. It yields the protein CAWSPGSPLNNEQFF. Combining the CDR3 with reference TRBV30 and TRBJ2-1 gives the whole variable domain SQTIHQWPATLVQPVGSPLSLECTVEGTSNPNLYWYRQAAGRGLQLLFYSVGIGQISSEVPQNLSASRPQDRQFILSSKKLLLSDSGFYLCAWSPGSPLNNEQFFGPGTRLTVL.

This chain uses TRBV4-2 with TRBJ2-3, with 11 bases fitting TRBD2. V lost 1 base, J lost 0 bases, and 3 bases stayed unmatched. The CDR3 contains 17 residues. Germline CDR1 is LGHNA and CDR2 is YNFKEQ. In nucleotides, the CDR3 is TGTGCCAGCAGCCAAGTGACTAGCGGGACTAGCACAGATACGCAGTATTTT. Translating it yields CASSQVTSGTSTDTQYF.

The genes are TRBV4-1 and TRBJ1-1; maybe TRBD1 (6 bases). The germline V gene encodes CDR1 MGHRA and CDR2 YSYEKL. The CDR3 spans 15 residues. Trimming took 5 bases from V and 4 from J, leaving 17 bases between them. CDR3 region: CASSVQGVDGTEAFF. CDR3 bases: TGCGCCAGCAGCGTACAGGGTGTGGATGGCACTGAAGCTTTCTTT.

This chain connects TRBV5-4 to TRBJ2-2, with 8 bases that match TRBD1. The CDR3 sequence is 15 residues long. Germline V gene sequence: CDR1 SGHNT, CDR2 YYREEE (reference sequence). V gave up 2 bases and J gave up 3 bases; unmatched junction bases: 3. The CDR3 coding sequence is TGTGCCAGCAGCTTCAGACAGGGGTACACCGGGGAGCTGTTTTTT. The encoded protein is CASSFRQGYTGELFF.

The J gene is TRBJ2-3, the V gene TRBV30, with 10 bases aligning to TRBD1. The CDR3 totals 17 residues. In germline, CDR1 is GTSNPN, CDR2 SVGIG (reference sequence). Germline trimming cut 1 base from V and 5 bases from J; bases unmatched to any gene: 12. CDR3 protein: CAWSGRFWDRGGDTQYF. The CDR3 DNA reads TGTGCCTGGAGTGGAAGGTTTTGGGACAGGGGTGGAGATACGCAGTATTTT.

The genes are TRBV19 and TRBJ1-5; D not resolved. Trimming shortened V by 10 bases and J by 4 bases, and 11 bases separated the two germline ends. Germline V gene data show CDR1 as LNHDA and CDR2 as SQIVND (reference sequence). The CDR3 consists of 12 residues. Here the CDR3 reads CAISTGNQPQHF. The CDR3 DNA reads TGTGCCATCTCGACGGGTAATCAGCCCCAGCATTTT.

The rearrangement uses TRBV11-2 and TRBJ2-4; tentatively, D is TRBD1 (7 bases). Trimming took off 4 bases at V and 7 bases at J, with 14 bases between the two ends. The CDR3 runs to 14 residues. Germline V gene data show CDR1 as SGHAT and CDR2 as FQNNGV. CDR3 coding DNA: TGTGCCAGCAGCTATGGAGGGGGCAGGAACATTCAGTACTTC. Its protein is CASSYGGGRNIQYF.

The J gene is TRBJ2-7, the V gene TRBV2; no definite D call. Per the germline V gene, CDR1 is SNHLY and CDR2 is FYNNEI. CDR3 length equals 14 residues. Trimming cost V 5 bases and J 4 bases, with 15 bases left between them. In DNA form, the CDR3 reads TGTGCCAGCAGTTATAACCACCCAGCTTACGAGCAGTACTTC. Residues: CASSYNHPAYEQYF.

The V gene is TRBV5-6, the J gene TRBJ2-1; 9 nucleotides match TRBD1. The V gene end was trimmed by 2 bases and the J gene end by 5 bases; junction bases not matched to a gene: 11. This CDR3 is built from 17 residues. Germline CDR1 is SGHDT and CDR2 is YYEEEE. CDR3 in DNA: TGTGCCAGCAGCTTACCGGGACAGGGTAGACTTGACAATGAGCAGTTCTTC. It yields the protein CASSLPGQGRLDNEQFF.

The CDR3, as DNA: TGTGCCAGCAGTGAAGCCCGACAGGGAGAGACCCAGTACTTC. Amino acids: CASSEARQGETQYF. V usage is TRBV25-1 and J usage is TRBJ2-5; TRBD1 aligns across 7 bases. CDR1 is MGHDK and CDR2 is SYGVNS in the germline V gene. There are 14 residues in the CDR3. The ends lost 2 bases at V and 4 bases at J; junction bases unmatched: 4.

The chain uses TRBV27 and TRBJ1-5; possibly TRBD1 for D (5 bases). The germline V gene has CDR1 MNHEY and CDR2 SMNVEV (reference sequence). Trimming stripped 3 bases from V and 5 bases from J, with 14 bases between. The CDR3 consists of 15 residues. The chain's CDR3 is CASSFAGGGDQPQHF. CDR3 sequence (DNA): TGTGCCAGCAGTTTCGCGGGGGGAGGGGATCAGCCCCAGCATTTT.

The rearrangement joins TRBV5-1 to TRBJ1-2; D not resolved. Trimming cost V 0 bases and J 4 bases, with 7 bases left between them. Germline CDR1 is SGHRS and CDR2 is YFSETQ. The CDR3 loop spans 13 amino acids. CDR3 bases: TGCGCCAGCAGCTTGGAACAAGGCTATGGCTACACCTTC. Its protein is CASSLEQGYGYTF.